This TCR beta chain was observed in a study of CD8 T cells in ankylosing spondylitis. Notes on the study in general: What seemed typical of ankylosing spondylitis blood was a TCR beta motif built from 8 or 9 highly homologous variants.

In the case of this clonotype: Its cognate antigen is unknown.

Trimming stripped 8 bases from V and 1 base from J, with 5 bases between. This CDR3 region has 11 residues. CDR1 is SNHLY, CDR2 FYNNEI, per germline. TCRdb fed the 5' RACE reads into MiXCR, producing one record per CDR3 protein. The sample carries roughly 180,000 distinct CDR3 sequences, 9.5% to 15% recorded once. This receptor was identified in a male donor with ankylosing spondylitis or in good health (not recorded which). The specimen was blood, either unsorted or a sorted T cell fraction (not recorded which). The chain carries TRBV2 and TRBJ2-5; no clear D gene. CDR3 in DNA: TGTGCCAGCTATCTCCAAGAGACCCAGTACTTC. Its translation is CASYLQETQYF.